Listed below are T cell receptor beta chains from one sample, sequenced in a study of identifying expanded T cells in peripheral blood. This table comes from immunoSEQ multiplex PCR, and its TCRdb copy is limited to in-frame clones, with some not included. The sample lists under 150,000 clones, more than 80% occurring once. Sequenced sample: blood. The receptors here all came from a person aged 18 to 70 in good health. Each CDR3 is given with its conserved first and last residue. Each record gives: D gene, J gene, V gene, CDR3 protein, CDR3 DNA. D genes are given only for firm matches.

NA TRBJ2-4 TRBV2 CASSPGTAKNIQYF TGTGCCAGCAGTCCCGGGACAGCCAAAAACATTCAGTACTTC
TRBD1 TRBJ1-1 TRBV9 CASSVAGTGPEVFF TGTGCCAGCAGCGTAGCCGGGACAGGGCCTGAAGTTTTCTTT
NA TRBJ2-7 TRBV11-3 CASSRGWSSYEQYF TGTGCCAGCAGCCGCGGGTGGAGCTCCTACGAGCAGTACTTC
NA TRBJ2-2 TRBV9 CASSVVEGVGTGELFF TGTGCCAGCAGCGTAGTGGAGGGCGTGGGCACCGGGGAGCTGTTTTTT
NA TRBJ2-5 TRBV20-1 CSAETDETQYF TGCAGTGCTGAGACCGATGAGACCCAGTACTTC
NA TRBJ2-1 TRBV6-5 CASSSGNREQFF TGTGCCAGCAGCTCCGGTAATCGTGAGCAGTTCTTC
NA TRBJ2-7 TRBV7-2 CASSLGGRPSNEQYF TGTGCCAGCAGCTTAGGGGGGCGTCCCTCTAACGAGCAGTACTTC
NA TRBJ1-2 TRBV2 CASSEQWAPHGYTF TGTGCCAGCAGTGAACAGTGGGCCCCTCATGGCTACACCTTC
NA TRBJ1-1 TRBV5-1 CASSLDSSGNTEAFF TGCGCCAGCAGCTTGGATTCGTCGGGGAACACTGAAGCTTTCTTT
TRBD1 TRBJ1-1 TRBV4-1 CASSQDGTVTEAFF TGCGCCAGCAGCCAAGATGGGACAGTCACTGAAGCTTTCTTT
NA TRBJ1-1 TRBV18 CASSTLIIQRGDTEAFF TGTGCCAGCTCAACACTGATCATACAGCGGGGGGACACTGAAGCTTTCTTT